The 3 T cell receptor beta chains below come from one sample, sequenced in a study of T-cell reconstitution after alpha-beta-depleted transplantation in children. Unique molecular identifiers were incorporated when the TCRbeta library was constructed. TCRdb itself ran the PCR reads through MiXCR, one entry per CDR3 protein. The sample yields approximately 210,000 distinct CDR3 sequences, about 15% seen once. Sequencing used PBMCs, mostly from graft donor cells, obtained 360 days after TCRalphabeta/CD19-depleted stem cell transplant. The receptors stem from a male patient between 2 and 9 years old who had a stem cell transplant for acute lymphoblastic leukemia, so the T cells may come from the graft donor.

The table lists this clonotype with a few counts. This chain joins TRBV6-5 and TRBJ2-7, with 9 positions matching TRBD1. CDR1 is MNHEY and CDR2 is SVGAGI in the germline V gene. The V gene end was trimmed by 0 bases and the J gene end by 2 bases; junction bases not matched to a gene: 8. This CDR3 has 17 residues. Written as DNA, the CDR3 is TGTGCCAGCAGTTACTCGATCAGAACAGGGGGCACCTACGAGCAGTACTTC. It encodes CASSYSIRTGGTYEQYF.

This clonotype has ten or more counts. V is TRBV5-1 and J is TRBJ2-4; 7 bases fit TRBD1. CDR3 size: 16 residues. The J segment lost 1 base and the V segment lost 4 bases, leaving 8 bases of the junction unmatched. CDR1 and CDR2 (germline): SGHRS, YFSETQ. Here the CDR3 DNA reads TGCGCCAGCAGCCCCAGAGGACAGGCGGCCAAAAACATTCAGTACTTC. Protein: CASSPRGQAAKNIQYF. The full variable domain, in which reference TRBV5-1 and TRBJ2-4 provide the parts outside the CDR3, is KAGVTQTPRYLIKTRGQQVTLSCSPISGHRSVSWYQQTPGQGLQFLFEYFSETQRNKGNFPGRFSGRQFSNSRSEMNVSTLELGDSALYLCASSPRGQAAKNIQYFGAGTRLSVL.

The CDR3 DNA sequence: TGTGCCAGCAGTTCGACTCTAGGGGGTAATCAGCCCCAGCATTTT. Amino acid sequence: CASSSTLGGNQPQHF. J is TRBJ1-5 and V is TRBV27, with D possibly matching TRBD1 (6 bases). CDR3 length: 15 residues. Deletions cut 4 bases from V and 4 bases from J, with 14 bases between. Germline CDR1 reads MNHEY; CDR2 reads SMNVEV (reference sequence).